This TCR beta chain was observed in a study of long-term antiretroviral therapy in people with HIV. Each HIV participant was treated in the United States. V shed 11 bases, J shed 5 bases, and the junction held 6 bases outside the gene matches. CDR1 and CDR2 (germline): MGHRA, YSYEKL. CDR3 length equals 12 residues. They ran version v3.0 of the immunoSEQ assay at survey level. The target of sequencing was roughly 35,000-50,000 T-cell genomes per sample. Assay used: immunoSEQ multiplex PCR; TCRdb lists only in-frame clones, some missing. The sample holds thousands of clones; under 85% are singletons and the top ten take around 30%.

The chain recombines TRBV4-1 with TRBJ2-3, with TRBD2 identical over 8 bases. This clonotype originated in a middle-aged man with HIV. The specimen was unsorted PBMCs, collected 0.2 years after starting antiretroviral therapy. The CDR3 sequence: CAVSGAGDTQYF. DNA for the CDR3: TGCGCCGTTAGCGGGGCCGGAGATACGCAGTATTTT.